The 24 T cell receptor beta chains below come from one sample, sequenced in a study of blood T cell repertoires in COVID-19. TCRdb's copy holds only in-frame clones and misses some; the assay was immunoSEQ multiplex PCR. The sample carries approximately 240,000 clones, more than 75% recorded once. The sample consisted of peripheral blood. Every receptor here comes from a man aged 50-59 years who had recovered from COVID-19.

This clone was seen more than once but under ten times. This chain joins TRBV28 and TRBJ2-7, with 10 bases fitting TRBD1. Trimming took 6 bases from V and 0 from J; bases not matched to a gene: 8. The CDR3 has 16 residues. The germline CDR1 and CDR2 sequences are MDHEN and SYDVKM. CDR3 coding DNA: TGTGCCAGCAGCCGGGCCGGGACAGGGGCCTCCTACGAGCAGTACTTC. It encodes CASSRAGTGASYEQYF.

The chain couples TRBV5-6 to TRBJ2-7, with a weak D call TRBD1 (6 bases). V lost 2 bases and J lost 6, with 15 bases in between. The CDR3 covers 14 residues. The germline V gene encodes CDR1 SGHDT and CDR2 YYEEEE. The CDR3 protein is CASSFRPGAPEQYF. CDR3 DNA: TGTGCCAGCAGCTTCAGGCCAGGGGCTCCCGAGCAGTACTTC.

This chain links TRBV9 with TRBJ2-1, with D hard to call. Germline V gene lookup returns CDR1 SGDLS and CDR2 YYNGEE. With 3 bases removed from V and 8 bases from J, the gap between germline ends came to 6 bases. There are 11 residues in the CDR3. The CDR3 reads CASSASYEQFF. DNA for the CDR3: TGTGCCAGCAGCGCTAGTTATGAGCAGTTCTTC.

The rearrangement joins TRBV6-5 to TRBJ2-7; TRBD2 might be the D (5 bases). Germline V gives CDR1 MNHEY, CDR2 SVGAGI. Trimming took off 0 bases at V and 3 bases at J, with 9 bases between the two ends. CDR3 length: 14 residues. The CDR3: CASSYSSAYYEQYF. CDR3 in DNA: TGTGCCAGCAGTTACTCTAGCGCCTACTACGAGCAGTACTTC.

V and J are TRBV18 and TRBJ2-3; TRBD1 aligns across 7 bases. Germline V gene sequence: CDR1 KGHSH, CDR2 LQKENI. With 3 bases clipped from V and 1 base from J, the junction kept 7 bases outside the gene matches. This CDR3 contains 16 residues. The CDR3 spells CASSPPYGQGTDTQYF. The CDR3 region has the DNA TGTGCCAGCTCACCCCCTTATGGACAGGGCACAGATACGCAGTATTTT.

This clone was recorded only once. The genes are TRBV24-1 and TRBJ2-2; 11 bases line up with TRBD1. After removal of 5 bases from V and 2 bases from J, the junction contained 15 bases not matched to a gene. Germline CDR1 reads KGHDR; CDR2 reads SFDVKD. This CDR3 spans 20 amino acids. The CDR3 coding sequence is TGTGCCACCAGTGCCTGGACAGGGGGCCGTCGGGGAGCCAACACCGGGGAGCTGTTTTTT. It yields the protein CATSAWTGGRRGANTGELFF.

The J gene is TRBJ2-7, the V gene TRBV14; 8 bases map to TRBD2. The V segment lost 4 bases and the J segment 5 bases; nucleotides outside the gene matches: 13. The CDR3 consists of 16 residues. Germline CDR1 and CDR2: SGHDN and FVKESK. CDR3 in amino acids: CASSPHLAGKRNEQYF. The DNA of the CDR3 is TGTGCCAGCAGCCCCCATCTAGCGGGTAAACGCAACGAGCAGTACTTC.

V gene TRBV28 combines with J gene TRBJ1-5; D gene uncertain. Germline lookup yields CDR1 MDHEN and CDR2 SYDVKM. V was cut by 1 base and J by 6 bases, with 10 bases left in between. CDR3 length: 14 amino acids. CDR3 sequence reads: CASSLLGGGQPQHF. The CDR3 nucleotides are TGTGCCAGCAGTTTATTGGGAGGCGGTCAGCCCCAGCATTTT.

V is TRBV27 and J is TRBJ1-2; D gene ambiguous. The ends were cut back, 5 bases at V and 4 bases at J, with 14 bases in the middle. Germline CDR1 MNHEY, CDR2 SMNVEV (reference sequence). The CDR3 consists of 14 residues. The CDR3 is CASSGEEGSYGYTF. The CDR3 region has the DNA TGTGCCAGCAGTGGGGAAGAGGGTAGCTATGGCTACACCTTC.

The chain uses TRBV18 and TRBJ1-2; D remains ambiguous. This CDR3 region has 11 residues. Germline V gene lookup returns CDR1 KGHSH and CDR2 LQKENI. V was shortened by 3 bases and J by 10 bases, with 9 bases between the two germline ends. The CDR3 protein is CASSPSEHYTF. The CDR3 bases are TGTGCCAGCTCACCCTCGGAGCACTACACCTTC.

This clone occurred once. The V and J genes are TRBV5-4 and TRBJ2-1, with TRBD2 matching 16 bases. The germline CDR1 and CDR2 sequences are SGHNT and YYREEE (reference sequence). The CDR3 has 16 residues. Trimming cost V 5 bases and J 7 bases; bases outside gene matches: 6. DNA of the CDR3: TGTGCCAGCAGGGGGACTAGCGGGAGGGATTATAATGAGCAGTTCTTC. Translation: CASRGTSGRDYNEQFF.

The CDR3 protein is CASSELGGSTGELFF. The CDR3, as DNA: TGTGCCAGCAGTGAATTGGGGGGGAGCACCGGGGAGCTGTTTTTT. V and J are TRBV2 and TRBJ2-2; 7 bases line up with TRBD2. The trim removed 2 bases at V and 4 bases at J, leaving 4 bases unmatched. The CDR3 has 15 amino acids. CDR1 and CDR2 (germline): SNHLY, FYNNEI. Variable domain in full (rest from reference TRBV2 and TRBJ2-2): EPEVTQTPSHQVTQMGQEVILRCVPISNHLYFYWYRQILGQKVEFLVSFYNNEISEKSEIFDDQFSVERPDGSNFTLKIRSTKLEDSAMYFCASSELGGSTGELFFGEGSRLTVL.

The CDR3 DNA reads TGTGCCAGCAGCTCTCAGACTAGCGGGCACAATGAGCAGTTCTTC. It specifies CASSSQTSGHNEQFF. The chain employs TRBV7-8 and TRBJ2-1, with 10 nucleotides matching TRBD2. Germline V CDR1 and CDR2: SGHVS, FQNEAQ. CDR3 length: 15 residues. Trimming removed 4 bases from V and 5 bases from J; junction bases left unmatched: 5.

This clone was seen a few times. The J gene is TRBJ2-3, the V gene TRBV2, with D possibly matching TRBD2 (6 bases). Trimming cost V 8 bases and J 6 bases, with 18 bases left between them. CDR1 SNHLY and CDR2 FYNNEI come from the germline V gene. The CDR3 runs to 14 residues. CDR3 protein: CASSLGLALDTQYF. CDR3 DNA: TGTGCCAGCTCCCTGGGGCTAGCGTTGGATACGCAGTATTTT.

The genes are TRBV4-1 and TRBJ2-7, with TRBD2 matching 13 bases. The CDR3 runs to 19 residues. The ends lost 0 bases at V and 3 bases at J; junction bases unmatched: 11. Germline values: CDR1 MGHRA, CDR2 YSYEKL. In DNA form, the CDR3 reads TGCGCCAGCAGCCAAGAAGCACTAGCGGGAGGGCCGTCTGTCTACGAGCAGTACTTC. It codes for CASSQEALAGGPSVYEQYF.

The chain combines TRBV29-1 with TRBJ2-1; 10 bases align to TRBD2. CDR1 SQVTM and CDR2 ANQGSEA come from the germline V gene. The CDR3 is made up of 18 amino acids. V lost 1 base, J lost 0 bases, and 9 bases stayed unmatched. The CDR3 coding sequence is TGCAGCGTTGAAGGGGTAGCGGGAGGTCAAGGCTCCTACAATGAGCAGTTCTTC. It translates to CSVEGVAGGQGSYNEQFF.

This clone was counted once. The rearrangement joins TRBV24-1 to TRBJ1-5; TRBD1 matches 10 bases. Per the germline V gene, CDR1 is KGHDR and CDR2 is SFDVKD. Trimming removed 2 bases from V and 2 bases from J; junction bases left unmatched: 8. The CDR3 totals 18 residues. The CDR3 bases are TGTGCCACCAGTGATTCCGCCGGGACAGGGGCCCGCAATCAGCCCCAGCATTTT. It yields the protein CATSDSAGTGARNQPQHF.

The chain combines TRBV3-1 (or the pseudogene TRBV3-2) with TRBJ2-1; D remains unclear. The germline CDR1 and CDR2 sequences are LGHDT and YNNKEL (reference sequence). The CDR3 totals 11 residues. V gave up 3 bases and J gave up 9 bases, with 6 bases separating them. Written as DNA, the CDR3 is TGTGCCAGCAGCCACGCAGGTGAGCAGTTCTTC. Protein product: CASSHAGEQFF.

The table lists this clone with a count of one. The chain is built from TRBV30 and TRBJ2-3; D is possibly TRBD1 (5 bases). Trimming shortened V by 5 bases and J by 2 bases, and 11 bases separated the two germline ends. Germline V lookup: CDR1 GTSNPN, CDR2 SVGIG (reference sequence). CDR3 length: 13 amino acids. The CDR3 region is CAWVRQYTDTQYF. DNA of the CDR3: TGTGCCTGGGTGAGACAGTACACAGATACGCAGTATTTT.

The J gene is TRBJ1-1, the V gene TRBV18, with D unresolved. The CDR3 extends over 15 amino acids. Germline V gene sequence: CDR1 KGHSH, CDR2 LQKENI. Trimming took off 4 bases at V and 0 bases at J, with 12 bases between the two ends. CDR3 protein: CASSREGGMNTEAFF. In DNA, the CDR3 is TGTGCCAGCTCACGTGAGGGAGGAATGAACACTGAAGCTTTCTTT.

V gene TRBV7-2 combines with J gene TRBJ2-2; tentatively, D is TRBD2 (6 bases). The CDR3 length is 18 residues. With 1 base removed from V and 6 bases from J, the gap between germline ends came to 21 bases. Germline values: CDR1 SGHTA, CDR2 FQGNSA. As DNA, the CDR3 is TGTGCCAGCAGCTTAGAGTTCGTATCCGGGAGAAGTTCCGGGGAGCTGTTTTTT. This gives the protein CASSLEFVSGRSSGELFF.

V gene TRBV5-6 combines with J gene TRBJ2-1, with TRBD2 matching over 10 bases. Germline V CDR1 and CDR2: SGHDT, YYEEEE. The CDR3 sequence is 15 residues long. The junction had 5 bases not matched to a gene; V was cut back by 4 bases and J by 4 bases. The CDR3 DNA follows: TGTGCCAGCAGCCCCGGACTAGCGGAATACAATGAGCAGTTCTTC. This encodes CASSPGLAEYNEQFF.

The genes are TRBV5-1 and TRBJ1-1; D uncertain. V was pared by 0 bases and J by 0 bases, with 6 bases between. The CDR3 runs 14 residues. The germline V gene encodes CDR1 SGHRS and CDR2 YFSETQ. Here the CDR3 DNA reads TGCGCCAGCAGCTTGGGCAGTCTGAACACTGAAGCTTTCTTT. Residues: CASSLGSLNTEAFF.

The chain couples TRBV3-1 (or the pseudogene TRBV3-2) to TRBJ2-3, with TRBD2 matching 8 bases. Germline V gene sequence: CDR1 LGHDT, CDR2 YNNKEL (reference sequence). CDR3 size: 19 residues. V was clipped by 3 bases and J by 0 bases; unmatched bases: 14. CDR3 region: CASSHLTSGSSRSTDTQYF. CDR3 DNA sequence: TGTGCCAGCAGCCATCTCACAAGCGGGAGCTCAAGAAGCACAGATACGCAGTATTTT.